The subject of this entry is one T cell receptor (beta chain). Its antigen is as yet unknown. The sample originates from a study of cytomegalovirus exposure and HLA in healthy donors. Study-level background: Earlier work reported 100 million or so unique TCR beta sequences from about 170 million T cells. Study-level results: Most observed TCR sequences were rare, whereas some public TCRs were detected in many donors. According to the study, 180 or so TCR beta chains were cytomegalovirus-associated. Published work reported that the classifier diagnosed cytomegalovirus status with high specificity and sensitivity.

The study ran its PCR with 60 Vbeta and 13 Jbeta primers. The data were produced by immunoSEQ multiplex PCR, yet TCRdb's version contains in-frame clones alone and is incomplete. The top ten hold about 0.25% of the sample, which has about 230,000 clones, approximately 85% seen once. This sequence was found in a girl between 2 and 10 years old in good health and CMV-seronegative. The sequenced sample consisted of PBMCs.

The CDR3 region has the DNA TGCGCCAGCAGCCCCGACTACCAAGAGACCCAGTACTTC. This sequence encodes CASSPDYQETQYF. The chain joins TRBV5-1 to TRBJ2-5; D is uncertain. The V gene lost 4 bases and the J gene lost 0 bases, with 7 bases spanning the gap. CDR3 length equals 13 residues. The V gene's germline CDR1 is SGHRS and CDR2 YFSETQ. The full variable domain, with the rest looked up from reference TRBV5-1 and TRBJ2-5, is KAGVTQTPRYLIKTRGQQVTLSCSPISGHRSVSWYQQTPGQGLQFLFEYFSETQRNKGNFPGRFSGRQFSNSRSEMNVSTLELGDSALYLCASSPDYQETQYFGPGTRLLVL.